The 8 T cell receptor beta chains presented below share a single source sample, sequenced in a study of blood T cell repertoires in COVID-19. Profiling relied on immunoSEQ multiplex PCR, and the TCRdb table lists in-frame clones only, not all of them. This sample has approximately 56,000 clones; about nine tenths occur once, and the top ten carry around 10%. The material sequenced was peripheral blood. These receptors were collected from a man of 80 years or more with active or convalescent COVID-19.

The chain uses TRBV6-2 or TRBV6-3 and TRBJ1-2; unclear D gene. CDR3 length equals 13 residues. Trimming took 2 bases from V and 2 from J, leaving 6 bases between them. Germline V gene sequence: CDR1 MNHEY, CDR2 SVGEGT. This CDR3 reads CASSYGQNYGYTF. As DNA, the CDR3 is TGTGCCAGCAGTTACGGTCAGAACTATGGCTACACCTTC.

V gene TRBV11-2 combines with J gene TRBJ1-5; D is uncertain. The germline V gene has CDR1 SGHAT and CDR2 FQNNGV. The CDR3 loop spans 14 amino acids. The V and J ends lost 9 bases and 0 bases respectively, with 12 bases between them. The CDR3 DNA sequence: TGTGCCAGTCGGGAATGGGGTAGCAATCAGCCCCAGCATTTT. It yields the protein CASREWGSNQPQHF.

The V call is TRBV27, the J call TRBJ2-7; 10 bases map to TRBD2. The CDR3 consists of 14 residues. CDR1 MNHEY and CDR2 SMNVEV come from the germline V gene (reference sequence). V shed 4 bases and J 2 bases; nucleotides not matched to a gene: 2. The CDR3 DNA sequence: TGTGCCAGCAGTTGGACTAGCGGTACCTACGAGCAGTACTTC. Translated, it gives CASSWTSGTYEQYF.

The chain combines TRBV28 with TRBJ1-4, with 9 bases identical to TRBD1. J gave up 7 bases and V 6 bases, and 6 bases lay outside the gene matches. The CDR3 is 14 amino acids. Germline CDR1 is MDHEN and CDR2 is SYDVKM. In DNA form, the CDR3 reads TGTGCCAGCAGCTCGGGACAGGGAAGTGAAAAACTGTTTTTT. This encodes CASSSGQGSEKLFF.

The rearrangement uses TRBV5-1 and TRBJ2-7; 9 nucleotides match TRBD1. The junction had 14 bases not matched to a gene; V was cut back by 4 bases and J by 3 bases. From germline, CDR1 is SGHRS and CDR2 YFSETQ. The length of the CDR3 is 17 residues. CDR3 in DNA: TGCGCCAGCAGCCCAAGGCCCGGGACAGGGCAGAGCTACGAGCAGTACTTC. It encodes CASSPRPGTGQSYEQYF. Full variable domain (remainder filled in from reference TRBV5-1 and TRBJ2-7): KAGVTQTPRYLIKTRGQQVTLSCSPISGHRSVSWYQQTPGQGLQFLFEYFSETQRNKGNFPGRFSGRQFSNSRSEMNVSTLELGDSALYLCASSPRPGTGQSYEQYFGPGTRLTVT.

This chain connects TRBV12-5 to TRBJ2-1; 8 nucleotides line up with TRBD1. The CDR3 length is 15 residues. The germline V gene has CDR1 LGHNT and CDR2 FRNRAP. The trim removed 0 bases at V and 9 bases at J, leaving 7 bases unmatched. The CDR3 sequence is CASGLVRQGQGEQFF. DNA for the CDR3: TGTGCTAGTGGTTTGGTACGACAGGGGCAGGGTGAGCAGTTCTTC.

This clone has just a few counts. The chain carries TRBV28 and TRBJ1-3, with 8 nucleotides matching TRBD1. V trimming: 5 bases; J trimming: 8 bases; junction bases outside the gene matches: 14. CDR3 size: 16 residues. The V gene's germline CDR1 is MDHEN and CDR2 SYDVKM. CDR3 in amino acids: CASSILTGVGFDTIYF. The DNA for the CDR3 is TGTGCCAGCAGTATCCTGACAGGGGTGGGCTTCGACACCATATATTTT.

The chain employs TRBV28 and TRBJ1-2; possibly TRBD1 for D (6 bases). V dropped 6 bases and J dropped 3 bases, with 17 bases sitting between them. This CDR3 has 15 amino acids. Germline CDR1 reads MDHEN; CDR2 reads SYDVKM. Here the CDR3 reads CASRGGQGFHYGYTF. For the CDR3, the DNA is TGTGCCAGCAGGGGGGGGCAGGGATTTCACTATGGCTACACCTTC.